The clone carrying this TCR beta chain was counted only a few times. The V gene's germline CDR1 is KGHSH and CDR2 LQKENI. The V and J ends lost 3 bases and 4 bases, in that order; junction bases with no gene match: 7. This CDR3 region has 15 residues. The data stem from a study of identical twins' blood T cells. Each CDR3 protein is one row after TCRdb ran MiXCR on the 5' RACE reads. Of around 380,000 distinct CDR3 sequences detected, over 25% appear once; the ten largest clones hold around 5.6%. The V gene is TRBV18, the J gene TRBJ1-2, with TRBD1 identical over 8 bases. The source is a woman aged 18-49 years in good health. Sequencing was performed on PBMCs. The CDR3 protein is CASSPGQEDFYGYTF. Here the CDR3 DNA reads TGTGCCAGCTCACCGGGACAGGAAGACTTCTATGGCTACACCTTC.